This TCR beta chain was captured by sequencing in a study of blood T cell repertoires in COVID-19. The Seattle patients joined while their infection was active and were tracked longitudinally afterward. Data came from immunoSEQ multiplex PCR; TCRdb stores just in-frame clones and leaves some out. The sample has 150,000 to 200,000 clones, about 85% seen once; the top ten hold over 15%. The length of the CDR3 is 15 residues. The source of this sequence is a person in their 70s with COVID-19, enrolled during active disease. The chain employs TRBV12-1 and TRBJ2-2; TRBD2, the table's D call, lacks a check against the DNA. TRBV12-1 represents a pseudogene. The sequencing sample was made of peripheral blood. CDR3 DNA: TGTGCCAGCAAGGCTAGCGGGAGTTTTACCGGGGAGCTGTTTTTT. It codes for CASKASGSFTGELFF.